These T cell receptor beta chains were read from a single sample in a study of shared clonotypes between healthy human individuals. Assay: immunoSEQ multiplex PCR; the TCRdb copy retains only in-frame clones and omits some. The table records around 1.6 million clones, under 99% of them present only once. The specimen was naive CD4+ T cells sorted from blood. The receptors were sampled from a man aged 30-40 years in good health. The CDR3 runs from the conserved cysteine through the conserved F or W. Each record gives: J gene, V gene, CDR3 protein.

TRBJ2-1,TRBV5-1,CASSLVRGKNEQFF
TRBJ2-3,TRBV5-4,CASSLLTSGALTDTQYF
TRBJ2-7,TRBV19,CASSITRGTYEQYF
TRBJ2-7,TRBV11-2,CASSRLASGGANEQYF
TRBJ2-1,TRBV9,CASSVGLAGADNEQFF
TRBJ2-3,TRBV11-2,CASSGAHNTDTQYF
TRBJ2-2,TRBV9,CASSEGINIHNTGELFF
TRBJ1-5,TRBV6-5,CASRTTGYGNQPQHF
TRBJ1-1,TRBV2,CASRRQGRTEAFF
TRBJ2-5,TRBV19,CASSLGNQETQYF
TRBJ2-7,TRBV28,CASSLRTSGRVSYEQYF
TRBJ2-1,TRBV28,CASSPSGPTYNEQFF
TRBJ2-7,TRBV5-1,CASSFSGDPYEQYF
TRBJ2-2,TRBV29-1,CSAIKAGDSTGELFF
TRBJ2-7,TRBV29-1,CSVDLAGDYEQYF
TRBJ2-7,TRBV11-2,CASSFRDEQYF
TRBJ2-6,TRBV19,CASSPGLAGAGANVLTF
TRBJ1-5,TRBV25-1,CASSVTGANQPQHF
TRBJ2-5,TRBV11-2,CASTPQRGEWWETQYF
TRBJ2-1,TRBV5-6,CASRGWGRKREDNEQFF
TRBJ1-5,TRBV7-2,CASSLDIARNQPQHF
TRBJ2-1,TRBV7-6,CASSLWTSGIVDNEQFF
TRBJ2-2,TRBV6-5,CASSNYPLRTGELFF
TRBJ2-2,TRBV4-2,CASRSPGLAGLGGELFF
TRBJ2-1,TRBV7-2,CASSFGPGSYNEQFF
TRBJ1-1,TRBV28,CASTLYVGGDTEAFF
TRBJ2-1,TRBV5-4,CASSDSRSSYNEQFF
TRBJ2-2,TRBV27,CASSLFSPGELFF
TRBJ2-1,TRBV13,CASSLRPGLADYPYNEQFF
TRBJ2-2,TRBV18,CASSPPSRRADTGELFF
TRBJ1-5,TRBV7-2,CASSTRGNQPQHF
TRBJ2-7,TRBV18,CASSRKIQPDYEQYF